The 16 T cell receptor beta chains below were found in one sample sequenced in a study of T cells in Graves' hyperthyroidism and ophthalmopathy (dated by TCRdb to about 2019). The method behind the library was multiplex PCR. Instrument used: Illumina HiSeq 2000. TCR beta CDR3 regions were amplified from RNA transcripts. The first round of RT-PCR for the TCR CDR3 was performed with the HTBI primer set and the Qiagen OneStep RT-PCR kit. TCRdb cleaned the public reads at Q25 with fastp, built clones with MiXCR and kept in-frame beta chains. Every distinct CDR3 protein forms one entry, paired with its most common genes and DNA. The sample data list 600,000 to 850,000 distinct CDR3 sequences, and around 20% of these were observed just once. Roughly a sixth of the sample belongs to the ten largest clones. Sequences were obtained from blood. The receptors come from a woman in her forties or fifties with Graves' hyperthyroidism that later progressed to Graves' ophthalmopathy.

The gene calls are TRBV5-6 and TRBJ2-1, with 8 bases fitting TRBD2. J was trimmed by 4 bases and V by 0 bases; bases with no gene match: 3. In germline, CDR1 is SGHDT, CDR2 YYEEEE. The CDR3 is 15 residues long. The CDR3 loop is CASSLGSGEYNEQFF. CDR3 in DNA: TGTGCCAGCAGCTTGGGTAGCGGGGAATACAATGAGCAGTTCTTC. Full variable domain (outside the CDR3, taken from reference TRBV5-6 and TRBJ2-1): DAGVTQSPTHLIKTRGQQVTLRCSPKSGHDTVSWYQQALGQGPQFIFQYYEEEERQRGNFPDRFSGHQFPNYSSELNVNALLLGDSALYLCASSLGSGEYNEQFFGPGTRLTVL.

This clonotype appeared a few times. The chain couples TRBV20-1 to TRBJ2-5, with 8 positions matching TRBD2. CDR3 length: 14 amino acids. V gave up 6 bases and J gave up 7 bases; unmatched junction bases: 13. The germline V gene has CDR1 DFQATT and CDR2 SNEGSKA (reference sequence). This chain's CDR3 is CSANPPGGLVTQYF. CDR3 nucleotide sequence: TGCAGTGCCAATCCCCCGGGGGGGCTGGTGACCCAGTACTTC.

Many counts were recorded for this clonotype. The V and J genes are TRBV19 and TRBJ1-6, with D maybe TRBD1 (5 bases). CDR1 LNHDA and CDR2 SQIVND come from the germline V gene (reference sequence). CDR3 size: 13 residues. The ends were cut back, 6 bases at V and 8 bases at J, with 11 bases in the middle. The CDR3 DNA reads TGTGCCAGTAGGAGGAGGGACGATTCACCCCTCCACTTT. Translating it yields CASRRRDDSPLHF.

This chain's CDR3 is CSASSGTSSYNEQFF. In nucleotides, the CDR3 is TGCAGTGCTAGTTCCGGGACTAGCTCCTACAATGAGCAGTTCTTC. J is TRBJ2-1 and V is TRBV20-1; 8 bases are shared with TRBD2. Germline CDR1 DFQATT, CDR2 SNEGSKA (reference sequence). The length of the CDR3 is 15 residues. The V segment lost 3 bases and the J segment 0 bases; nucleotides outside the gene matches: 4.

The sample holds many counts of this clonotype. The V and J genes are TRBV5-5 and TRBJ2-5; D is undetermined. CDR3 size: 16 residues. Germline CDR1 SGHKS, CDR2 YYEKEE (reference sequence). Trimming took 2 bases from V and 3 from J, leaving 17 bases between them. This CDR3 reads CASSFEWMAAEETQYF. CDR3 in DNA: TGTGCCAGCAGCTTTGAGTGGATGGCAGCCGAAGAGACCCAGTACTTC.

This clonotype was counted ten times or more. The chain joins TRBV30 to TRBJ2-7; D may be TRBD1 or TRBD2 (5 bases each). Germline V CDR1 and CDR2: GTSNPN, SVGIG (reference sequence). This CDR3 is 13 amino acids long. The V gene lost 3 bases and the J gene lost 6 bases, with 15 bases spanning the gap. The CDR3 reads CAWRVRGTAEQYF. The CDR3 DNA reads TGTGCCTGGAGAGTACGAGGGACCGCCGAGCAGTACTTC.

This clonotype was counted only a few times. The genes are TRBV20-1 and TRBJ2-2; D remains ambiguous. Germline V gene data show CDR1 as DFQATT and CDR2 as SNEGSKA (reference sequence). CDR3 length: 14 amino acids. Trimming pared 0 bases from V and 5 bases from J, leaving 10 bases between. CDR3 loop: CSARDFQSTGELFF. DNA of the CDR3: TGCAGTGCTAGAGATTTCCAATCAACCGGGGAGCTGTTTTTT.

As concerns this clonotype: A much larger clone differs by one base, so this may be a read error. The CDR3 loop is CASGLPTQGQGTQYF. The CDR3 DNA reads as TGTGCTAGTGGTTTGCCTACCCAGGGGCAAGGGACCCAGTACTTC. The chain recombines TRBV12-5 with TRBJ2-5; D may be TRBD1 (6 bases). This CDR3 is 15 amino acids long. Germline V gene data show CDR1 as LGHNT and CDR2 as FRNRAP.

This clonotype was seen more than once but under ten times. The chain is built from TRBV15 and TRBJ2-3; 9 nucleotides align to TRBD2. From germline, CDR1 is LNHNV and CDR2 YYDKDF (reference sequence). The CDR3 runs 17 residues. After removal of 1 base from V and 3 bases from J, the junction contained 8 bases not matched to a gene. The CDR3 region is CATSRGSAGGPTDTQYF. The CDR3 DNA is TGTGCCACCAGCAGAGGTAGCGCGGGGGGGCCGACAGATACGCAGTATTTT. The full variable domain, its missing parts supplied by reference TRBV15 and TRBJ2-3, is DAMVIQNPRYQVTQFGKPVTLSCSQTLNHNVMYWYQQKSSQAPKLLFHYYDKDFNNEADTPDNFQSRRPNTSFCFLDIRSPGLGDTAMYLCATSRGSAGGPTDTQYFGPGTRLTVL.

Worth noting for this clonotype: With a much larger clone just one base away, this may be a read error. The conserved final phenylalanine or tryptophan is absent from the CDR3, which likely points to a read error. The rearrangement links TRBV5-1 to TRBJ2-3; D call uncertain. Germline V gives CDR1 SGHRS, CDR2 YFSETQ. CDR3 length: 15 residues. Trimming stripped 5 bases from V and 2 bases from J, with 15 bases between. CDR3 coding DNA: TGCGCCAGCAGTCGCAGCTTGGGTACCACAGATACGCAGTATTCT. This gives the protein CASSRSLGTTDTQYS.

V is TRBV3-1 and J is TRBJ2-3; D uncertain. CDR3 length: 13 residues. V lost 0 bases, J lost 8 bases, and 9 bases lay in between. In germline, CDR1 is LGHDT, CDR2 YNNKEL (reference sequence). CDR3 sequence (DNA): TGTGCCAGCAGCCAAGATTGGAGTTCTACGCAGTATTTT. The encoded protein is CASSQDWSSTQYF.

V usage is TRBV7-9 and J usage is TRBJ1-1; D gene uncertain. The germline gives CDR1 SEHNR, CDR2 FQNEAQ (reference sequence). This CDR3 has 15 residues. Deletions cut 0 bases from V and 0 bases from J, with 8 bases between. In DNA form, the CDR3 reads TGTGCCAGCAGCTTAGCGCCTTCGTTGAACACTGAAGCTTTCTTT. It encodes CASSLAPSLNTEAFF.

Ten or more counts support this clonotype. The chain is built from TRBV11-3 and TRBJ1-2; TRBD1 might be the D (5 bases). The ends were cut back, 1 base at V and 5 bases at J, with 14 bases in the middle. The CDR3 sequence is 15 residues long. Germline assignment: CDR1 SGHNT and CDR2 YENEEA. The CDR3 coding sequence is TGTGCCAGCAGCTTAGGTCGCAGCAGGGAGTATGGCTACACCTTC. This gives the protein CASSLGRSREYGYTF.

This clonotype was counted once. The chain couples TRBV7-2 to TRBJ2-3; maybe TRBD2 (7 bases). CDR1 is SGHTA, CDR2 FQGNSA, per germline. This CDR3 spans 16 amino acids. The V and J ends lost 4 bases and 4 bases respectively, with 18 bases between them. The CDR3 coding sequence is TGTGCCAGCAGCTCCTACAGGGACCTAGCGGCAGATACGCAGTATTTT. This codes for CASSSYRDLAADTQYF. Using reference TRBV7-2 and TRBJ2-3 for the parts outside the CDR3, the full variable domain is GAGVSQSPSNKVTEKGKDVELRCDPISGHTALYWYRQSLGQGLEFLIYFQGNSAPDKSGLPSDRFSAERTGGSVSTLTIQRTQQEDSAVYLCASSSYRDLAADTQYFGPGTRLTVL.

This clonotype was observed a few times. The chain is built from TRBV3-1 and TRBJ2-3; 8 bases line up with TRBD2. Trimming removed 0 bases from V and 6 bases from J; junction bases left unmatched: 11. The CDR3 is made up of 17 amino acids. Germline CDR1 is LGHDT and CDR2 is YNNKEL (reference sequence). As DNA, the CDR3 is TGTGCCAGCAGCCAAGAGGCCTCGCGGGGGGTCGGGGATACGCAGTATTTT. It codes for CASSQEASRGVGDTQYF.

The gene calls are TRBV30 and TRBJ1-3; no firm D call. Trimming pared 4 bases from V and 0 bases from J, leaving 10 bases between. The CDR3 is made up of 14 amino acids. Germline CDR1 and CDR2: GTSNPN and SVGIG (reference sequence). CDR3 nucleotides: TGTGCCTGGAACCCCCAGACCTCTGGAAACACCATATATTTT. The encoded protein is CAWNPQTSGNTIYF.